The clone carrying this TCR beta chain was observed once. Its antigen is unknown. These data belong to a study of T cell responses to AZD1222 COVID-19 vaccine. Germline V gives CDR1 SGHTA, CDR2 FQGNSA. The CDR3 spans 18 residues. Trimming left V 5 bases short and J 2 bases short, with 23 bases between. Clones were sequenced by immunoSEQ multiplex PCR, and TCRdb holds only the in-frame ones, with some missing. The data contain around 140,000 clones, about 92% of them singletons. General study results and limits: Two AZD1222 doses significantly raised spike-specific TCR breadth and depth over controls.

This sequence originates from an adult who had recovered from COVID-19. This chain joins TRBV7-2 and TRBJ2-3; either TRBD1 or TRBD2 may supply D (6 bases each). The specimen comprised peripheral blood, sampled after recovery from COVID-19. The CDR3 region has the DNA TGTGCCAGCAGCCCCGAAAGGTGGGGGGCGAGGAACACAGATACGCAGTATTTT. Translation gives CASSPERWGARNTDTQYF.